This T cell receptor (beta chain) was sequenced in a study of regulatory T cells in long-lasting Graves disease. The time point here: newly diagnosed GD, antithyroid drugs for less than 3 months. Preparation of the TCR library used RNA extracted from PBMCs. The CDR3 length is 15 residues. Germline V CDR1 and CDR2: DFQATT, SNEGSKA (reference sequence). Unmatched junction bases numbered 13, after V lost 6 bases and J lost 4 bases. Assembly of TCR beta libraries relied on iRepertoire HTBI primers together with Arm-PCR of CDR3 regions. How the authors handled the data: Taken together, the samples had 55 to 65 TRBV and roughly 14 TRBJ segments identified. MiXCR, applied by TCRdb to the multiplex PCR reads, yields one record per CDR3 protein. These V and J calls rely on TCRdb rather than the paper's analysis. The data hold 400,000 to 500,000 distinct CDR3 sequences, with approximately 15% observed a single time.

The table lists this clonotype with many counts. These data were likewise used in another study, on T cells in Graves' hyperthyroidism and ophthalmopathy. That work states: With a median lead of around 6.7 months before onset, the model predicted ophthalmopathy.

The sequenced sample was peripheral blood mononuclear cells (PBMCs), obtained at new diagnosis, from a patient treated with antithyroid drugs. V and J are TRBV20-1 and TRBJ2-5; TRBD2 matches 8 bases. The TCR originated in a woman aged 40 to 55 with Graves disease. CDR3 sequence reads: CSAKSLAGVRETQYF. CDR3 nucleotide sequence: TGCAGTGCGAAATCTCTAGCGGGTGTGAGAGAGACCCAGTACTTC.